This TCR beta chain was sequenced in a study of T cells in Graves' hyperthyroidism and ophthalmopathy. Whole-study results and caveats: The majority of expanded thyroid clonotypes above 0.001 also appeared in blood.

These patients, aged 18 to 65, had recently diagnosed hyperthyroidism lasting under 2 months. Clinical symptoms, serum thyroxine and TRAb, thyroid ultrasound and orbital computed tomography were used for the diagnoses. Amplification targeted TCR beta CDR3 regions from RNA transcripts. Using the HTBI primer set, a first-round RT-PCR was run on the TCR CDR3. In TCRdb, the multiplex PCR reads were re-called with MiXCR into one record per CDR3 protein. The table records some 700,000 distinct CDR3 sequences, around a sixth of them present only once. This CDR3 has 14 amino acids. V gave up 6 bases and J gave up 4 bases; unmatched junction bases: 6. Germline assignment: CDR1 MNHEY and CDR2 SMNVEV (reference sequence). This clonotype was detected ten times or more. Its target is unknown.

The sequence derives from a middle-aged man with Graves' hyperthyroidism. Sequencing was carried out using blood. The rearrangement uses TRBV27 and TRBJ1-2, with 9 bases identical to TRBD1. The CDR3 loop reads CASSTRQGGYGYTF. The CDR3 region has the DNA TGTGCCAGCAGCACAAGACAGGGGGGCTATGGCTACACCTTC.